This record concerns one T cell receptor beta chain sequence. The germline gives CDR1 MNHNY, CDR2 SVGAGI (reference sequence). The CDR3 spans 11 residues. Trimming left V 5 bases short and J 8 bases short, with 9 bases between. This entry belongs to a study of shared clonotypes between healthy human individuals. Looking at the study overall: Each donor contributed plates that comprised three CD4 naive, three CD4 memory, two CD8 naive and one CD8 memory.

Libraries were prepared by immunoSEQ multiplex PCR; TCRdb keeps only in-frame clonotypes and omits some of them. The table records some 300,000 clones, around 79% of them present only once. The source of this sequence is a man in his thirties or forties in good health. The chain combines TRBV6-6 with TRBJ1-2; D is unresolved. Sample: memory CD4+ T cells sorted from blood. Subset reported: CD45RA-negative fraction. The CDR3, as DNA: TGTGCCAGCAGTGCGCCATACGGCTACACCTTC. Its protein product is CASSAPYGYTF.